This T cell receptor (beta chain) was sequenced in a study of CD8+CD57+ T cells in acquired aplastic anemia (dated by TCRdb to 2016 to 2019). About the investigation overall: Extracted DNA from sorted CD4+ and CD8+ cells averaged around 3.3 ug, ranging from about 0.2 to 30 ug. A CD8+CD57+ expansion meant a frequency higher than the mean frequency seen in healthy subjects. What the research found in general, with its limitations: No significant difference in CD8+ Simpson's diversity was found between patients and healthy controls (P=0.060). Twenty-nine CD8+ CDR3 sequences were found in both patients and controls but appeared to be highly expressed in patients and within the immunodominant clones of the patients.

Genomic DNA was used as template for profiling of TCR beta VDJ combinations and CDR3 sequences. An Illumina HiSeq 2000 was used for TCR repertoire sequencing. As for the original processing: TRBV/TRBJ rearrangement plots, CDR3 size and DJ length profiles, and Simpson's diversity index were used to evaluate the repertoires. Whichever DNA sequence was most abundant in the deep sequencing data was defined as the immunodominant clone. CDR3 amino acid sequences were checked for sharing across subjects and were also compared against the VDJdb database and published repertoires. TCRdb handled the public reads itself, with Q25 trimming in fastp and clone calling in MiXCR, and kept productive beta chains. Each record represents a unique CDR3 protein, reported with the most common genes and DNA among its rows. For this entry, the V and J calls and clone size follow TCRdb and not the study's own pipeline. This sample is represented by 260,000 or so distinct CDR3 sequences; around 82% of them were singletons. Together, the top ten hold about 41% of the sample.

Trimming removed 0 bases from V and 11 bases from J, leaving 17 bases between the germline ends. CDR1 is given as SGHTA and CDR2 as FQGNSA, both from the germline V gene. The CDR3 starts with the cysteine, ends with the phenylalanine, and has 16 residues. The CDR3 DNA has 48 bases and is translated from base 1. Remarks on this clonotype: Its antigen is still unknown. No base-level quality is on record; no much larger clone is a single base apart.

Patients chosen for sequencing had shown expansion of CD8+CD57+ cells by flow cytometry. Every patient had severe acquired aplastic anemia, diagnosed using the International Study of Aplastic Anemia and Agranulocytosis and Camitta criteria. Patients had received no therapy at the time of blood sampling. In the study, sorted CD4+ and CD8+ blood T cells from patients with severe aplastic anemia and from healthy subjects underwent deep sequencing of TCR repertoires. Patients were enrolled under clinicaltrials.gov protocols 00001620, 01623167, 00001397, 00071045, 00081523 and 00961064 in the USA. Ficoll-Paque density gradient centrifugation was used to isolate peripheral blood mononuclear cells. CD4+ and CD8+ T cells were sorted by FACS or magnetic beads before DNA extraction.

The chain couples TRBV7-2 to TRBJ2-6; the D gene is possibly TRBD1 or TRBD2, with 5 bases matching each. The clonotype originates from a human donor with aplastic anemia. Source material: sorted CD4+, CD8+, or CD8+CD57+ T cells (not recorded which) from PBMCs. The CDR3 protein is CASSLAGSHGTHVLTF. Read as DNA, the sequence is TGTGCCAGCAGCTTAGCGGGTAGCCACGGGACCCACGTCCTGACTTTC.